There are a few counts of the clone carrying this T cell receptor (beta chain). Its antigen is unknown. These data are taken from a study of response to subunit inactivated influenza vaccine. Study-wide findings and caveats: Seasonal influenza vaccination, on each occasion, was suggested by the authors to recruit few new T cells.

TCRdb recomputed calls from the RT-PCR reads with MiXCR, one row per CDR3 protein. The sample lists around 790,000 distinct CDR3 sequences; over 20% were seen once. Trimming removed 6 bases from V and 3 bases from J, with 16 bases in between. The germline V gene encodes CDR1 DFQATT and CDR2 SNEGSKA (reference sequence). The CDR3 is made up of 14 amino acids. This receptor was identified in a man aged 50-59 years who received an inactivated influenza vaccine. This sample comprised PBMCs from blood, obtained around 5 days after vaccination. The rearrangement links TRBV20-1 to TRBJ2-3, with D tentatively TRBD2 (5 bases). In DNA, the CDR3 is TGCAGTGCCGCCCGTCGGGGTACGACAGATACGCAGTATTTT. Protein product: CSAARRGTTDTQYF.